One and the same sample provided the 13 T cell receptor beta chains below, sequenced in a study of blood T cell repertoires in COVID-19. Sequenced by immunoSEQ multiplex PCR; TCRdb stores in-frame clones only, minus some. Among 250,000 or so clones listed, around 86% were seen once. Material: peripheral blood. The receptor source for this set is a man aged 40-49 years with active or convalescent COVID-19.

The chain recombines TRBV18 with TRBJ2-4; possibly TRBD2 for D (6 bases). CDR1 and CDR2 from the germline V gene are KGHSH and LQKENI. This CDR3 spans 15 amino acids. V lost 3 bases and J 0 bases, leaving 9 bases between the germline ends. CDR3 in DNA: TGTGCCAGCTCACCTAGCGGAATAGCCAAAAACATTCAGTACTTC. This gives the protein CASSPSGIAKNIQYF.

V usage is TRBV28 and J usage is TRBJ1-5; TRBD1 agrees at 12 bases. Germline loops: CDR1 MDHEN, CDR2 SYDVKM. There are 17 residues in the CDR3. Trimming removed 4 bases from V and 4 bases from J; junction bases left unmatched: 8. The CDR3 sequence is CASSSGTGGGVNQPQHF. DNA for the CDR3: TGTGCCAGCAGTTCCGGGACAGGGGGCGGTGTAAATCAGCCCCAGCATTTT.

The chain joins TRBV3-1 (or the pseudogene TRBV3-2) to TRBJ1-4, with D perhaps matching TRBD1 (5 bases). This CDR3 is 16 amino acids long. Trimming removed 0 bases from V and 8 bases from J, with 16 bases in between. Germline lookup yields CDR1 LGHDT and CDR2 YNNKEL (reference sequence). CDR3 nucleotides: TGTGCCAGCAGCCAAGAACTGTCAGGGCTGGGCGAAAAACTGTTTTTT. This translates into CASSQELSGLGEKLFF.

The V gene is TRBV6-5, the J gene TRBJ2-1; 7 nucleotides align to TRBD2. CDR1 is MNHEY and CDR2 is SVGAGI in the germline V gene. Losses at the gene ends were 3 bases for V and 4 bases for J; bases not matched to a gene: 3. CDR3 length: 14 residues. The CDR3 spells CASSYAGAYNEQFF. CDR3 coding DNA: TGTGCCAGCAGTTATGCGGGAGCGTACAATGAGCAGTTCTTC.

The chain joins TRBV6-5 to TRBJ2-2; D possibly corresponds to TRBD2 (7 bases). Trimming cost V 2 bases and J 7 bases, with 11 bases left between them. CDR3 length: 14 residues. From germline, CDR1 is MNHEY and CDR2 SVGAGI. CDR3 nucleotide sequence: TGTGCCAGCAGTTACGGGGGGGCCGGCGGGGAGCTGTTTTTT. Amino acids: CASSYGGAGGELFF.

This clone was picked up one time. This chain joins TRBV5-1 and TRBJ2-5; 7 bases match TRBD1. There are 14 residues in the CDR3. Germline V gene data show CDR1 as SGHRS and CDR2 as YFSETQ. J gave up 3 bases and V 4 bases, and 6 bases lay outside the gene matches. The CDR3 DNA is TGCGCCAGCAGCCGAGAACAGGGGAAAGAGACCCAGTACTTC. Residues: CASSREQGKETQYF.

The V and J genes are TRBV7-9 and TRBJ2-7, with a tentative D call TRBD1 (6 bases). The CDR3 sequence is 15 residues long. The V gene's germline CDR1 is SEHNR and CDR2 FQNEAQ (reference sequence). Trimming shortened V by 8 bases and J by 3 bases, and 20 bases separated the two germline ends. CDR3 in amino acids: CASAIGGRPFYEQYF. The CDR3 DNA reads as TGTGCCAGCGCGATTGGGGGCAGACCCTTCTACGAGCAGTACTTC. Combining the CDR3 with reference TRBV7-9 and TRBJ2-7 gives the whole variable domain DTGVSQNPRHKITKRGQNVTFRCDPISEHNRLYWYRQTLGQGPEFLTYFQNEAQLEKSRLLSDRFSAERPKGSFSTLEIQRTEQGDSAMYLCASAIGGRPFYEQYFGPGTRLTVT.

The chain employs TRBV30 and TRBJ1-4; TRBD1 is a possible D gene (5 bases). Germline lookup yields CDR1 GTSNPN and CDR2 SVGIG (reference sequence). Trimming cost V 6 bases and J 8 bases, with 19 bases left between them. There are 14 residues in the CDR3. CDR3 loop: CACSPGLRGEKLFF. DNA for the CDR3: TGTGCCTGTTCACCGGGCCTCCGGGGGGAAAAACTGTTTTTT.

The CDR3 nucleotides are TGTGCCAGCAATTTTGGGGGGTATGGCTACACCTTC. Translation gives CASNFGGYGYTF. V is TRBV12-3 or TRBV12-4 and J is TRBJ1-2; a possible D gene is TRBD1 (5 bases). The CDR3 has 12 amino acids. Between the trimmed V and J ends, which lost 7 bases and 5 bases, there was a span of 11 bases.

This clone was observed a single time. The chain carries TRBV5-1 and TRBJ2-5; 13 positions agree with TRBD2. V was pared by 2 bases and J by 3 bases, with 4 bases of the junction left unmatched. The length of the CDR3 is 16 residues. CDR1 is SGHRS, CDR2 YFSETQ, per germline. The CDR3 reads CASSFGGLAGEETQYF. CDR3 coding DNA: TGCGCCAGCAGCTTCGGAGGACTAGCGGGGGAAGAGACCCAGTACTTC.

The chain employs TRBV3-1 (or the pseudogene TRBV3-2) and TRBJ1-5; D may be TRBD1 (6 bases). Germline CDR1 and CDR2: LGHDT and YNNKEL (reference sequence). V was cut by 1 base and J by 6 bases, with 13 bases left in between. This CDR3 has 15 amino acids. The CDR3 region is CASSQARGFGQPQHF. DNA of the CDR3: TGTGCCAGCAGCCAAGCTAGGGGGTTTGGTCAGCCCCAGCATTTT.

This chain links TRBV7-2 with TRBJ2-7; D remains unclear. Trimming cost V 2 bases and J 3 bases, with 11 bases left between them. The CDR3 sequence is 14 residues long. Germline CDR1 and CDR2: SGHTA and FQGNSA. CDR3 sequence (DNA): TGTGCCAGCAGCTTAAGTGTGTCCAGCTACGAGCAGTACTTC. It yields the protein CASSLSVSSYEQYF. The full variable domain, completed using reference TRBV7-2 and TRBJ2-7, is GAGVSQSPSNKVTEKGKDVELRCDPISGHTALYWYRQSLGQGLEFLIYFQGNSAPDKSGLPSDRFSAERTGGSVSTLTIQRTQQEDSAVYLCASSLSVSSYEQYFGPGTRLTVT.

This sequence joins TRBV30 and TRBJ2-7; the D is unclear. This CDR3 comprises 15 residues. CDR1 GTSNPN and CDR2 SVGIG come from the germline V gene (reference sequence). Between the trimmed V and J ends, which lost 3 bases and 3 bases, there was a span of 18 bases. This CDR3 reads CAWSPPRGYGYEQYF. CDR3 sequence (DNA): TGTGCCTGGAGCCCCCCCCGCGGTTATGGCTACGAGCAGTACTTC.